A single sample gave rise to the 9 T cell receptor beta chains below, sequenced in a study of regulatory T cells in long-lasting Graves disease. Time point reported: newly diagnosed GD, antithyroid drugs for less than 3 months. Scientists built the TCR library using RNA that was extracted from PBMCs. Construction of the TCR beta libraries employed iRepertoire HTBI primers in conjunction with Arm-PCR of CDR3 regions. TCRdb re-derived calls from the multiplex PCR reads in MiXCR, one entry per CDR3 protein. The table has 400,000 to 500,000 distinct CDR3 sequences, 15% seen once. The same sample was also studied in work on T cells in Graves' hyperthyroidism and ophthalmopathy.

This specimen was peripheral blood mononuclear cells (PBMCs), taken at new diagnosis, from a patient treated with antithyroid drugs. The receptors were sampled from a woman aged 40 to 55 with Graves disease.

CDR3 bases: TGTGCCAGCAGCCCGACAGACTCTGGAAACACCATATATTTT. Protein sequence: CASSPTDSGNTIYF. The chain uses TRBV9 and TRBJ1-3; D is perhaps TRBD1 (5 bases). Trimming took 4 bases from V and 0 from J, leaving 8 bases between them. The CDR3 loop spans 14 amino acids. Germline-derived CDR1 and CDR2 are SGDLS and YYNGEE.

This clonotype was seen only a few times. The chain recombines TRBV5-1 with TRBJ1-5; 8 bases map to TRBD1. The germline CDR1 and CDR2 sequences are SGHRS and YFSETQ. The ends lost 7 bases at V and 5 bases at J; junction bases unmatched: 11. The CDR3 covers 15 residues. DNA for the CDR3: TGCGCCAGCCGGAAGACAGGGGATGGGGATCAGCCCCAGCATTTT. Residues: CASRKTGDGDQPQHF.

Ten or more counts support this clonotype. This chain connects TRBV27 to TRBJ2-5; 7 nucleotides match TRBD1. Germline V gene lookup returns CDR1 MNHEY and CDR2 SMNVEV (reference sequence). This CDR3 contains 15 residues. V trimming: 2 bases; J trimming: 5 bases; junction bases outside the gene matches: 8. The DNA of the CDR3 is TGTGCCAGCAGTTTAAGTAGGGGGCTGGAGGAGACCCAGTACTTC. It yields the protein CASSLSRGLEETQYF.

This clonotype was seen at least ten times. V is TRBV2 and J is TRBJ2-6; D is perhaps TRBD2 (6 bases). There are 16 residues in the CDR3. V lost 5 bases and J 0 bases, leaving 11 bases between the germline ends. Germline V gene data show CDR1 as SNHLY and CDR2 as FYNNEI. The CDR3 protein is CASSTGRNSGANVLTF. The CDR3 DNA follows: TGTGCCAGCAGTACCGGGAGAAACTCTGGGGCCAACGTCCTGACTTTC.

This clonotype was detected only a few times. The chain couples TRBV4-1 to TRBJ2-7; the match to TRBD1 covers 8 bases. The CDR3 loop spans 17 amino acids. The junction had 9 bases not matched to a gene; V was cut back by 2 bases and J by 0 bases. Germline V gives CDR1 MGHRA, CDR2 YSYEKL. CDR3 sequence reads: CASSQFQTGDSSYEQYF. DNA for the CDR3: TGCGCCAGCAGCCAATTCCAGACAGGGGACAGCTCCTACGAGCAGTACTTC.

CDR3 bases: TGTGCCAGCAGCCCTAGGACAGAACTCACAACTAATGAAAAACTGTTTTTT. Encoded protein: CASSPRTELTTNEKLFF. J is TRBJ1-4 and V is TRBV11-3; D is possibly TRBD1 (6 bases). CDR1 is SGHNT and CDR2 is YENEEA in the germline V gene. The CDR3 length is 17 residues. With 5 bases removed from V and 0 bases from J, the gap between germline ends came to 16 bases.

This clonotype showed up many times. The CDR3 region is CASSAVRGVTSGTSNEQFF. The CDR3 DNA sequence: TGTGCCAGCAGTGCCGTTAGGGGGGTCACTAGCGGGACCTCCAATGAGCAGTTCTTC. The chain uses TRBV12-3 or TRBV12-4 and TRBJ2-1, with 10 bases aligning to TRBD2. V trimming: 5 bases; J trimming: 6 bases; junction bases outside the gene matches: 19. The CDR3 is 19 amino acids.

This clonotype was seen repeatedly, ten times or more. This chain joins TRBV6-1 and TRBJ1-2; TRBD1 might be the D (6 bases). The CDR3 contains 13 residues. Germline CDR1 reads MNHNS; CDR2 reads SASEGT. The germline V and J ends were trimmed by 6 bases and 8 bases, with 16 bases remaining between them. In nucleotides, the CDR3 is TGTGCCAGCAGGACGGACACAGGGCCCGGCTACACCTTC. Translated, it gives CASRTDTGPGYTF.

This clonotype was picked up many times. For the CDR3, the DNA is TGTGCCAGCAGCAGGGGCAGGGATGGGGAGACCCAGTACTTC. Its protein product is CASSRGRDGETQYF. The chain carries TRBV11-1 and TRBJ2-5; D is possibly TRBD1 (5 bases). Germline CDR1 is SGHAT and CDR2 is FQDESV (reference sequence). V was pared by 5 bases and J by 5 bases, with 15 bases between. There are 14 residues in the CDR3. The complete variable domain, with remaining parts taken from reference TRBV11-1 and TRBJ2-5, reads EAEVAQSPRYKITEKSQAVAFWCDPISGHATLYWYRQILGQGPELLVQFQDESVVDDSQLPKDRFSAERLKGVDSTLKIQPAELGDSAMYLCASSRGRDGETQYFGPGTRLLVL.